This T cell receptor (beta chain) originates from a study of PD-L1 blockade in urothelial cancer. The CDR3 covers 13 residues. Germline CDR1 and CDR2: SGHVS and FQNEAQ. V shed 1 base and J shed 5 bases, with 8 bases lying between them. Regarding time point: pretreatment peripheral blood. Data came from immunoSEQ multiplex PCR; TCRdb stores just in-frame clones and leaves some out. The data contain about 50,000 clones, around 88% of them seen just once; the ten biggest clones take up about 15%. The sample in question was PBMCs, obtained around atezolizumab (anti-PD-L1) treatment. This chain connects TRBV7-8 to TRBJ2-5; D remains unclear. This receptor was taken from an older woman with urothelial cancer. As DNA, the CDR3 is TGTGCCAGCAGCTTAGTTAATCTCGAGACCCAGTACTTC. This codes for CASSLVNLETQYF. The full variable domain, in which reference TRBV7-8 and TRBJ2-5 provide the parts outside the CDR3, is GAGVSQSPRYKVAKRGQDVALRCDPISGHVSLFWYQQALGQGPEFLTYFQNEAQLDKSGLPSDRFFAERPEGSVSTLKIQRTQQEDSAVYLCASSLVNLETQYFGPGTRLLVL.